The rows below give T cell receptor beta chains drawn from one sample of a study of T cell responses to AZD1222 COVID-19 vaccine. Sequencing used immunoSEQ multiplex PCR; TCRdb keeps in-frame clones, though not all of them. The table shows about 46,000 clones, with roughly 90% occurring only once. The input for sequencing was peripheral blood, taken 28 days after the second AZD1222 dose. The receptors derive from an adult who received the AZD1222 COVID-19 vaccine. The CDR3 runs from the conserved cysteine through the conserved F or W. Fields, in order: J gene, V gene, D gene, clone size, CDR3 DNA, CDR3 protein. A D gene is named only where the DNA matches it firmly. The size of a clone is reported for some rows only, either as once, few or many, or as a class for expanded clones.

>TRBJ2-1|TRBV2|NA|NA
TGTGCCAGCCAGCCCAGCGGCTCCTACAATGAGCAGTTCTTC
CASQPSGSYNEQFF
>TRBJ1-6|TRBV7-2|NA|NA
TGTGCCAGCAGCTTAGCCACTAATTTGGATTCACCCCTCCACTTT
CASSLATNLDSPLHF
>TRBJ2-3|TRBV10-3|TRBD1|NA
TGTGCCATCAGACAGGGGAGTCCAGATACGCAGTATTTT
CAIRQGSPDTQYF
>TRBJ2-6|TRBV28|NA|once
TGTGCCAGCAGCCCTAACCCGCTTACTGGGGCCAACGTCCTGACTTTC
CASSPNPLTGANVLTF
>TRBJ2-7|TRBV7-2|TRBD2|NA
TGTGCCAGCAGCTTAATGCTAGCGGGACCCCCCAACCTCTACGAGCAGTACTTC
CASSLMLAGPPNLYEQYF
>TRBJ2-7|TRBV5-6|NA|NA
TGTGCCAGCAGCCTCGGGACTCCTGCCTACGAGCAGTACTTC
CASSLGTPAYEQYF
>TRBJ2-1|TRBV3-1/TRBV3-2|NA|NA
TGTGCCAGCAACCAGGGTTCGGGGGAGCAGTTCTTC
CASNQGSGEQFF
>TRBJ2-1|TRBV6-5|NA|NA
TGTGCCAGCGGACGGGAGCGTCGTAATGAGCAGTTCTTC
CASGRERRNEQFF
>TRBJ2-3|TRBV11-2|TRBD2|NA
TGTGCCAGCAGCTTAGATTGGGGGAGGGCCCGTCATTCTACAGATACGCAGTATTTT
CASSLDWGRARHSTDTQYF
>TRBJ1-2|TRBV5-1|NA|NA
TGCGCCAGCAGCGGAGGGACCTATGGCTACACCTTC
CASSGGTYGYTF
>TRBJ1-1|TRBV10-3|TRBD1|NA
TGTGCCATCAGTGGGGGACAGGCGAGGAACACTGAAGCTTTCTTT
CAISGGQARNTEAFF
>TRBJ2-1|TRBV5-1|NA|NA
TGCGCCAGCGGGGCCCTCTTTGACTCCTACAATGAGCAGTTCTTC
CASGALFDSYNEQFF
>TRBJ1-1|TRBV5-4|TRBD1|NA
TGTGCCAGCAGCGCAGACAGGGAGACGTCTGCTTTCTTT
CASSADRETSAFF
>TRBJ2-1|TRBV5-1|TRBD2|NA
TGCGCCAGCAGCGTGGGACTAGCCTACAATGAGCAGTTCTTC
CASSVGLAYNEQFF
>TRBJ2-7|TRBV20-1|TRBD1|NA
TGCAGTGCTCCAGGGGGCTTCGAGCAGTACTTC
CSAPGGFEQYF
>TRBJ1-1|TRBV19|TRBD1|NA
TGTGCCAGCAGGGACAGGGGAAACACTGAAGCTTTCTTT
CASRDRGNTEAFF
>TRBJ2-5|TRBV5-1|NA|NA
TGCGCCAGCAGAGGGGCTTTAGGGGTGGCGGAGACCCAGTACTTC
CASRGALGVAETQYF
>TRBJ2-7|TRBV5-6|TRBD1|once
TGTGCCAGCAGCCCCGCTGACAGGGGGTCCTACGAGCAGTACTTC
CASSPADRGSYEQYF
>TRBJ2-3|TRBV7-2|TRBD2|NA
TGTGCCAGCAGCTTAGGCACTAGCGGGGCCACAGATACGCAGTATTTT
CASSLGTSGATDTQYF
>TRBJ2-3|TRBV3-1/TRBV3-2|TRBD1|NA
TGTGCCAGCCTAAGAGGGGGCGATACGCAGTATTTT
CASLRGGDTQYF
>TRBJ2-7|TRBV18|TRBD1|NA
TGTGCCAGCTCACCAGACAGGGTAATGACCTACGAGCAGTACTTC
CASSPDRVMTYEQYF
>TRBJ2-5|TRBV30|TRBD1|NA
TGTGCCTGGTACAACAGGGGGCATGCTCAAGAGACCCAGTACTTC
CAWYNRGHAQETQYF
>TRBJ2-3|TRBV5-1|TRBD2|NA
TGCGCCAGCAGACTAGGGCCAGCGGGGAGCACAGATACGCAGTATTTT
CASRLGPAGSTDTQYF
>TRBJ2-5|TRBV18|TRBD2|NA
TGTGCCAGCTCACCGATAGCGGGAGGCTCGGGGATCCAGTACTTC
CASSPIAGGSGIQYF
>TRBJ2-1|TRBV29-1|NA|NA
TGCAGCGTTGAACGTCTGAGGATGGGGGTTAACTCCTACAATGAGCAGTTCTTC
CSVERLRMGVNSYNEQFF
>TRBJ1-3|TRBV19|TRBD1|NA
TGTGCCAGTAGCCCAGGGGGGCTTGGAAACACCATATATTTT
CASSPGGLGNTIYF
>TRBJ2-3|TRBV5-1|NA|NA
TGCGCCAGCAGTCTAGGGGGGAGTGCAGATACGCAGTATTTT
CASSLGGSADTQYF
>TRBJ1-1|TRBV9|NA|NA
TGTGCCAGCGGCGTCATTCCGAACACTGAAGCTTTCTTT
CASGVIPNTEAFF
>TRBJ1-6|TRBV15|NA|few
TGTGCCACCAGCAGAGATTTACAGGGCGGTTCACCCCTCCACTTT
CATSRDLQGGSPLHF
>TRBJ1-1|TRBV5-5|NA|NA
TGTGCCAGCAGCTCGGACAGACGGAGATTGAACACTGAAGCTTTCTTT
CASSSDRRRLNTEAFF
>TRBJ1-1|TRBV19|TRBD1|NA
TGTGCCAGTAGTTGGACAGGTCTGAGGGCAAACACTGAAGCTTTCTTT
CASSWTGLRANTEAFF
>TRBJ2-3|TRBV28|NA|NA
TGTGCCAGCAGTTTATACGTAGGGGGGGACGGAGACCCCACAGATACGCAGTATTTT
CASSLYVGGDGDPTDTQYF
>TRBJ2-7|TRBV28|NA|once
TGTGCCAGCAGCCCCCTAAGGGACGAGCAGTACTTC
CASSPLRDEQYF
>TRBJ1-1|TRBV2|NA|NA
TGTGCAGCAGAGCGGCAGGGTGCTGGCACTGAAGCTTTCTTT
CAAERQGAGTEAFF
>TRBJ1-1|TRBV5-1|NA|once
TGCGCCAGCAGGGGAAGAGGTGAAGCTTTCTTT
CASRGRGEAFF
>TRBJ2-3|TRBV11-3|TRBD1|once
TGTGCCAGCAGCATTGGACAGGGAAGCACAGATACGCAGTATTTT
CASSIGQGSTDTQYF
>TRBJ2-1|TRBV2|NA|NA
TGTGCCAGCAGTGGGGGGTTTGATGAGCAGTTCTTC
CASSGGFDEQFF
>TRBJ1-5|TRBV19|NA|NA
TGTGCCAGTAGACCGGGATACGCACCGAGCAATCAGCCCCAGCATTTT
CASRPGYAPSNQPQHF
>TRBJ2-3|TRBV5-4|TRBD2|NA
TGTGCCAGCAGCTCCCCGATTGCGGGAGTCTCTGGGGGTACGCAGTATTTT
CASSSPIAGVSGGTQYF
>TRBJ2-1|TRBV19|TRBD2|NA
TGTGCCAGTAGGTATCGGAGCGGGAGTTACGAGCAGTTCTTC
CASRYRSGSYEQFF
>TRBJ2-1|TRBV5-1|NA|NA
TGCGCCAGCAGCTTGGGACAGAATGAGCAGTTCTTC
CASSLGQNEQFF
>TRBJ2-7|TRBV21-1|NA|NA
TGTGCCAGCAGCAAAGTTGCAGGACAGGGACAGAACAATACGTACTTC
CASSKVAGQGQNNTYF
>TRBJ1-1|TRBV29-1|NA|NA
TGCAGCGTTGAAGTGGTGACGGGGGTCAGAACTGAAGCTTTCTTT
CSVEVVTGVRTEAFF
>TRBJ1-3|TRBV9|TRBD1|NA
TGTGCCAGCAGCCTAAATGGACAGGAGACAGGAAACACCATATATTTT
CASSLNGQETGNTIYF
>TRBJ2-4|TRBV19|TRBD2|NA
TGTGCCAGTAGTATAGATGGGCCGGGAGGGCCGGGGAACATTCAGTACTTC
CASSIDGPGGPGNIQYF
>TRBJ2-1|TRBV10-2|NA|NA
TGCGCCAGCAGTGAGTCGCAGGCCGTACGCAATGAGCAGTTCTTC
CASSESQAVRNEQFF
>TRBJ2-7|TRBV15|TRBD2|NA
TGTGCCACCAGCAGAGATCCGCCGGGACTAGGAAATAAGCAGTACTTC
CATSRDPPGLGNKQYF
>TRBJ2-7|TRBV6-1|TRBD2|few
TGTGCCAGCAGTGAAGCCCGGGGGGGCCTCTCCTACGAGCAGTACTTC
CASSEARGGLSYEQYF
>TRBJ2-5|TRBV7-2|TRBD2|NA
TGTGCCAGCAGCTCGTCCGGATTTGAGCGGGAAGAAGAGACCCAGTACTTC
CASSSSGFEREEETQYF
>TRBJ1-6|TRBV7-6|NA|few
TGTGCCAGCAGCTTCGGGACTCCGGGGGAGTCACCCCTCCACTTT
CASSFGTPGESPLHF
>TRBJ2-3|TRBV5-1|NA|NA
TGCGCCAGCAGCTTTCTAGCGTATAGCACAGATACGCAGTATTTT
CASSFLAYSTDTQYF